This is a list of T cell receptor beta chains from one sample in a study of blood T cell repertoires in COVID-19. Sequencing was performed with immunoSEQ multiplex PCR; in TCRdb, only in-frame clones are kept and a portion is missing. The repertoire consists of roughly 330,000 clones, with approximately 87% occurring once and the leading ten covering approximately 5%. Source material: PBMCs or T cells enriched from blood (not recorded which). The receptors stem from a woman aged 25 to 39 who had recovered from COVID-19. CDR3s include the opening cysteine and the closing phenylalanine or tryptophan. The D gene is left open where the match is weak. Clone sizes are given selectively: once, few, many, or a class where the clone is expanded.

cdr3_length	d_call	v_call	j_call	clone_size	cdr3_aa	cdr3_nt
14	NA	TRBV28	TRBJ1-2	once	CASSPQGQRGGYTF	TGTGCCAGCAGTCCACAGGGCCAGAGGGGAGGCTACACCTTC
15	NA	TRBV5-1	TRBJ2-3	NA	CASSLAGQGPDTQYF	TGCGCCAGCAGCTTGGCCGGCCAGGGTCCAGATACGCAGTATTTT
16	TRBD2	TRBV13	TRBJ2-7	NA	CASSLVGGGAYREQYF	TGTGCCAGCAGCTTAGTGGGCGGGGGGGCATATAGGGAGCAGTACTTC
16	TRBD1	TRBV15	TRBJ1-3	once	CATSRDRGASGNTIYF	TGTGCCACCAGCAGAGACAGGGGGGCATCTGGAAACACCATATATTTT
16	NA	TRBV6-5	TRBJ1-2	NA	CASSYVGGQLIYGYTF	TGTGCCAGCAGTTACGTTGGAGGACAGCTAATCTATGGCTACACCTTC
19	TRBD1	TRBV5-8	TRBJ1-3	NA	CASSLSTGTAIFSGNTIYF	TGTGCCAGCAGCCTTAGTACCGGGACAGCCATTTTCTCTGGAAACACCATATATTTT
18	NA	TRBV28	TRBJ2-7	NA	CASSSYPSDRLSYYEQYF	TGTGCCAGCAGTTCATACCCGTCAGACAGATTATCGTACTACGAGCAGTACTTC
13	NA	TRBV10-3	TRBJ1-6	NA	CAINPTTNSPLHF	TGTGCCATCAACCCCACGACAAATTCACCCCTCCACTTT
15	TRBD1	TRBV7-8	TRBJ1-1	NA	CASTRDRPMNTEAFF	TGTGCCAGCACCCGGGACAGGCCCATGAACACTGAAGCTTTCTTT
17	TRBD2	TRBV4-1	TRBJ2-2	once	CASSQGVGGRPTGELFF	TGCGCCAGCAGCCAAGGGGTGGGGGGGAGACCCACCGGGGAGCTGTTTTTT
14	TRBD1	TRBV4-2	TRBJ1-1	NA	CASSQAQGATEAFF	TGTGCCAGCAGCCAAGCACAGGGGGCCACTGAAGCTTTCTTT
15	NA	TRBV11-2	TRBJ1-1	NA	CASAGGIRWDTEAFF	TGTGCCAGCGCTGGGGGCATCCGATGGGACACTGAAGCTTTCTTT
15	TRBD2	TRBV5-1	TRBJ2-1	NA	CASSLALAGMNEQFF	TGCGCCAGCAGCTTGGCACTAGCGGGGATGAATGAGCAGTTCTTC
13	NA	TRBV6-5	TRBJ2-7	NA	CASSRDTTYEQYF	TGTGCCAGCAGTCGGGACACCACCTACGAGCAGTACTTC
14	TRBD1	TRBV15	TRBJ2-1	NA	CATSSLHGTGGQFF	TGTGCCACCAGCAGCCTTCACGGGACAGGGGGGCAGTTCTTC
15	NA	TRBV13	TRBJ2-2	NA	CASSLNRLFTGELFF	TGTGCCAGCAGCTTAAATCGACTCTTCACCGGGGAGCTGTTTTTT
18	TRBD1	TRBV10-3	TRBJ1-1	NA	CAISEDSAGQGIIWEAFF	TGTGCCATCAGTGAGGATTCAGCCGGACAGGGGATCATTTGGGAAGCTTTCTTT
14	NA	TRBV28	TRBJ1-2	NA	CASSLTAMLAEGTF	TGTGCCAGCAGTTTAACGGCGATGTTGGCGGAGGGCACCTTC
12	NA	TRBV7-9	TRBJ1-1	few	CASSPRDTEAFF	TGTGCCAGCAGCCCACGGGACACTGAAGCTTTCTTT
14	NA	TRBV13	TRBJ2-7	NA	CASSLRGTPYEQYF	TGTGCCAGCAGTCTCCGGGGGACCCCCTACGAGCAGTACTTC
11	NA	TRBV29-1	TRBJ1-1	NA	CSVGGGTEAFF	TGCAGCGTCGGAGGAGGGACTGAAGCTTTCTTT
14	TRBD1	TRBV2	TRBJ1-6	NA	CASSERTGGTPLHF	TGTGCCAGCAGTGAAAGGACAGGGGGGACTCCCCTCCACTTT
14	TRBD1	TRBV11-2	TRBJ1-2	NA	CASSFGTANYGYTF	TGTGCCAGCAGCTTTGGGACAGCCAACTATGGCTACACCTTC
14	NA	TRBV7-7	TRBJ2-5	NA	CASSSGSGQETQYF	TGTGCTAGCAGCTCCGGTAGCGGCCAAGAGACCCAGTACTTC
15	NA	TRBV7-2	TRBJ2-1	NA	CASSLDRGTYNEQFF	TGTGCCAGCAGCTTAGATAGGGGTACCTACAATGAGCAGTTCTTC
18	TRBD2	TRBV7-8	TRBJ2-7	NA	CASSLLGGSGVETGEQYF	TGTGCCAGCAGCTTATTGGGGGGTAGCGGGGTAGAGACGGGAGAGCAGTACTTC
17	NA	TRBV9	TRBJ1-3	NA	CASSVDRGDSSGNTIYF	TGTGCCAGCAGCGTAGACCGGGGGGATAGCTCTGGAAACACCATATATTTT
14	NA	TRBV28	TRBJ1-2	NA	CASSLPTGYYGYTF	TGTGCCAGCAGTTTACCTACCGGGTACTATGGCTACACCTTC
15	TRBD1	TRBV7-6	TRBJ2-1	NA	CASSQGQGRHNEQFF	TGTGCCAGCAGCCAGGGACAGGGGAGGCACAATGAGCAGTTCTTC
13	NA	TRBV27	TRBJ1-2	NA	CASSSGRSYGYTF	TGTGCCAGCAGCAGCGGACGGTCCTATGGCTACACCTTC
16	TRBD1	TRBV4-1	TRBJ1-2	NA	CASSQVGQGPNYGYTF	TGCGCCAGCAGCCAAGTCGGACAGGGCCCCAACTATGGCTACACCTTC
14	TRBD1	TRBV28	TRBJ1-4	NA	CASSPTTGLEKLFF	TGTGCCAGCAGCCCCACGACAGGGTTGGAAAAACTGTTTTTT
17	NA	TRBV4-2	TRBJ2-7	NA	CASSHRQGSGQNYEQYF	TGTGCCAGCAGCCATCGCCAGGGCAGCGGGCAAAACTACGAGCAGTACTTC
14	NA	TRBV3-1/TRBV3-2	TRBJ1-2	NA	CASSPLTNNYGYTF	TGTGCCAGCAGCCCGTTGACAAATAACTATGGCTACACCTTC
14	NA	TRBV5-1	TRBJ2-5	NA	CASSRRSGWETQYF	TGCGCCAGCAGCCGCCGATCCGGTTGGGAGACCCAGTACTTC
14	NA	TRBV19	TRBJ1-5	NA	CASTERSSNQPQHF	TGTGCCAGTACGGAGCGAAGTAGCAATCAGCCCCAGCATTTT
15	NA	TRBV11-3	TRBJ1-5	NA	CASSFQRLSNQPQHF	TGTGCCAGCAGCTTTCAGAGGCTTAGCAATCAGCCCCAGCATTTT
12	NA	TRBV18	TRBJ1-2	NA	CASSPPSGGYTF	TGTGCCAGCTCACCACCGAGTGGTGGCTACACCTTC
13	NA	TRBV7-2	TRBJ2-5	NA	CASSFTGIKTQYF	TGTGCCAGCAGCTTTACAGGGATAAAGACCCAGTACTTC
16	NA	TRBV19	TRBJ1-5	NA	CASRTGGGAGSQPQHF	TGTGCCAGTAGAACCGGAGGGGGGGCTGGAAGTCAGCCCCAGCATTTT
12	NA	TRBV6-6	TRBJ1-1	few	CASSYRVTEAFF	TGTGCCAGCAGTTATCGGGTGACTGAAGCTTTCTTT
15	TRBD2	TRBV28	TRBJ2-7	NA	CASSFERGPPYEQYF	TGTGCCAGCAGTTTTGAGCGGGGGCCCCCCTACGAGCAGTACTTC
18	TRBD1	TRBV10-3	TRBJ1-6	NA	CAISAHLIYRGENSPLHF	TGTGCCATCAGTGCCCACTTGATTTACAGGGGTGAAAATTCACCCCTCCACTTT
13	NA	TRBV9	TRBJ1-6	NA	CASSVESGSPLHF	TGTGCCAGCAGCGTGGAATCGGGTTCACCCCTCCACTTT
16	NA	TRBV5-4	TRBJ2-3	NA	CASSPEGETGTDTQYF	TGTGCCAGCAGCCCAGAGGGAGAAACAGGGACAGATACGCAGTATTTT
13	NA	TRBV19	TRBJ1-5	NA	CASEPSRNQPQHF	TGTGCCAGCGAGCCTTCCCGGAATCAGCCCCAGCATTTT
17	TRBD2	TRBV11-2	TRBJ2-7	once	CASSRTSGGSTHYEQYF	TGTGCCAGCAGCAGGACTAGCGGGGGGTCAACACACTACGAGCAGTACTTC
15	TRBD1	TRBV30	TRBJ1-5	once	CAWSAWTGHNQPQHF	TGTGCCTGGAGTGCCTGGACAGGCCACAATCAGCCCCAGCATTTT